The next 5 T cell receptor beta chains were all read from a single sample in a study of human T cells and chemical hapten exposure. TCRdb reprocessed the RACE reads via MiXCR and lists one record per CDR3 protein. Here the sample spans 300,000 to 450,000 distinct CDR3 sequences, about 5% being singletons. The time point denotes: pre-sensitization, week 0. Sample treatment: therapeutic diphenylcyclopropenone sensitization with weekly scalp DPC. The source was whole blood, collected in connection with sensitization to the hapten diphenylcyclopropenone (DPC). These receptors all come from a young woman with alopecia areata. Some clones in this sample may be carry-over from other donors' samples.

This clonotype has more than one count but fewer than ten. In nucleotides, the CDR3 is TGTGCCAGCAGCCAAGATGGGGGGGGTACTGAAGCTTTCTTT. This gives the protein CASSQDGGGTEAFF. The chain is built from TRBV4-2 and TRBJ1-1; D is perhaps TRBD1 (5 bases). This CDR3 contains 14 residues. The germline V gene encodes CDR1 LGHNA and CDR2 YNFKEQ. V lost 0 bases to trimming and J lost 5 bases, with 10 bases between them.

This clonotype was recorded at least ten times. The chain links TRBV19 to TRBJ1-1, with 10 bases matching TRBD1. J gave up 5 bases and V 6 bases, and 3 bases lay outside the gene matches. The CDR3 runs 13 residues. CDR1 and CDR2 (germline): LNHDA, SQIVND (reference sequence). The CDR3 DNA is TGTGCCAGTAGGGGACAGGGGAGTACTGAAGCTTTCTTT. Protein sequence: CASRGQGSTEAFF.

This clonotype was seen many times. This sequence joins TRBV28 and TRBJ2-7; either TRBD1 or TRBD2 may fit D (5 bases each). The CDR3 has 13 amino acids. Trimming pared 7 bases from V and 4 bases from J, leaving 14 bases between. Germline V CDR1 and CDR2: MDHEN, SYDVKM. This CDR3 is CASTTGTSYEQYF. As DNA, the CDR3 is TGTGCCAGCACGACCGGGACGAGTTACGAGCAGTACTTC.

This clonotype was recorded at least ten times. V usage is TRBV27 and J usage is TRBJ2-4, with 8 nucleotides matching TRBD1. Trimming removed 4 bases from V and 0 bases from J; junction bases left unmatched: 11. The germline V gene encodes CDR1 MNHEY and CDR2 SMNVEV (reference sequence). The CDR3 has 18 residues. CDR3 coding DNA: TGTGCCAGCAGTTGGACAGGGCGAAGGGGATTAGCCAAAAACATTCAGTACTTC. The encoded protein is CASSWTGRRGLAKNIQYF.

Notes on this clonotype: At one end, the junction sequence differs from germline, possibly due to a read error. The V call is TRBV6-5, the J call TRBJ1-4; tentative D call: TRBD1 (6 bases). The germline V gene has CDR1 MNHEY and CDR2 SVGAGI. This CDR3 spans 16 amino acids. CDR3 DNA sequence: TGTGCCAGCAGTACCTTCCCAGGGGTGACTAATGATAAACTGTTTTTT. As protein: CASSTFPGVTNDKLFF.